These T cell receptor beta chains were read from a single sample in a study of blood T cell repertoires in COVID-19. The repertoire was sequenced with immunoSEQ multiplex PCR; TCRdb's copy has only in-frame clones and lacks some. This sample has 200,000 or so clones, with 80% to 85% found just once. Sequencing input: peripheral blood. The receptors were gathered from a woman aged 25 to 39 who had recovered from COVID-19. Both conserved end residues are part of each CDR3. A D gene is named only where the DNA matches it firmly. Where a row states a size, it is once, few, many or the class of an expanded clone; other rows omit it.

TGTGCCAGCAGTGGCCGGACAGGGGTTGGAGATACGCAGTATTTT CASSGRTGVGDTQYF TRBV2 TRBD1 TRBJ2-3 NA
TGTGCCAGCAAGGGGCCGACCTACGAGCAGTACTTC CASKGPTYEQYF TRBV6-1 NA TRBJ2-7 NA
TGCGCCAGCAGCCCTCAGGTTCAGGGGAACTCTGAAGCTTTCTTT CASSPQVQGNSEAFF TRBV5-1 NA TRBJ1-1 NA
TGTGCCAGCAGCGTATTAGCGGGAGAGTACCAAGAGACCCAGTACTTC CASSVLAGEYQETQYF TRBV9 TRBD2 TRBJ2-5 few
TGTGCCTGGAGTCCGGACAGGGGGCTGAGAGGCTACACCTTC CAWSPDRGLRGYTF TRBV30 TRBD1 TRBJ1-2 NA
TGTGCCAGCAGCTTACCGTGGGGGGGTAGCGAGCAGTTCTTC CASSLPWGGSEQFF TRBV11-3 TRBD2 TRBJ2-1 NA
TGTGCCAGCAGTTCCCGACTAGATGGGTCCTACGAGCAGTACTTC CASSSRLDGSYEQYF TRBV27 NA TRBJ2-7 NA
TGTGCCAGCAGTCGCGAGGGACAGGCCCTCTATAATTCACCCCTCCACTTT CASSREGQALYNSPLHF TRBV6-6 TRBD1 TRBJ1-6 NA
TGTGCCAGTCGGGGAAATAGCAATCAGCCCCAGCATTTT CASRGNSNQPQHF TRBV6-5 NA TRBJ1-5 NA
TGTGCCAGCAGCTTCCTTTCCTATTCCGGTGAGCAGTTCTTC CASSFLSYSGEQFF TRBV7-3 NA TRBJ2-1 NA
TGTGCCAGTAGTATAGCCAGGGGACCGGCAGAGACCCAGTACTTC CASSIARGPAETQYF TRBV19 NA TRBJ2-5 NA
TGTGCCAGCAGCTTGGCGCTAGCGGGAGTTCAGTACAATGAGCAGTTCTTC CASSLALAGVQYNEQFF TRBV5-6 TRBD2 TRBJ2-1 NA
TGTGCCAGCAGTTTTCAGACAGGGACCTATGGCTACACCTTC CASSFQTGTYGYTF TRBV28 TRBD1 TRBJ1-2 many
TGTGCCAGCAGCTTGGACGGCGGGAGGGACTACGAGCAGTACTTC CASSLDGGRDYEQYF TRBV5-4 TRBD2 TRBJ2-7 NA
TGTGCCAGCAGCGAGGGGGCTTCCACAGATACGCAGTATTTT CASSEGASTDTQYF TRBV9 TRBD1 TRBJ2-3 NA
TGTGCCAGCAGTTTACCCGAAGGGGGAAACTCTGAAGCTTTCTTT CASSLPEGGNSEAFF TRBV5-6 NA TRBJ1-1 NA
TGTGCCAGTCATCGGGGAAGGGGACTAGCGGGAGGATCCTACAATGAGCAGTTCTTC CASHRGRGLAGGSYNEQFF TRBV2 TRBD2 TRBJ2-1 NA
TGTGCCAGCAGCGTAGGGGGACAGGGTGTTGCCCACGAGCAGTACTTC CASSVGGQGVAHEQYF TRBV9 TRBD1 TRBJ2-7 NA
TGTGCCATCAGGCCGGACAGCCCGGGGACCCAGTACTTC CAIRPDSPGTQYF TRBV10-3 NA TRBJ2-5 NA
TGCGCCAGCAGCTTCGGGGGTTCCTACGAGCAGTACTTC CASSFGGSYEQYF TRBV5-1 NA TRBJ2-7 NA
TGTGCCACCAGTGATTTTACTCGGGACAGCTTACAAGAGACCCAGTACTTC CATSDFTRDSLQETQYF TRBV24-1 TRBD1 TRBJ2-5 NA
TGTGCCAGCAGCTTAAGTGCCTCGGGGAACAATGAGCAGTTCTTC CASSLSASGNNEQFF TRBV7-9 NA TRBJ2-1 NA
TGTGCCAGCAGCTTAGGGGGGCATGGCTACACCTTC CASSLGGHGYTF TRBV7-8 NA TRBJ1-2 NA
TGCAGCGTTGAAGATATACTAGCGGGAGTCCCTTGGACCCAGTACTTC CSVEDILAGVPWTQYF TRBV29-1 TRBD2 TRBJ2-5 NA
TGCAGCGTTGAAGATGGCGGCCTAGCGGGAGATACGCAGTATTTT CSVEDGGLAGDTQYF TRBV29-1 TRBD2 TRBJ2-3 NA
TGTGCCAGCTTCAGTAATGAAAAACTGTTTTTT CASFSNEKLFF TRBV2 NA TRBJ1-4 NA
TGTGCCAGCAGCCAAGATGCGGGTTACGGCTCCTCCTATAATTCACCCCTCCACTTT CASSQDAGYGSSYNSPLHF TRBV14 NA TRBJ1-6 NA
TGTGCCTGGAGCCCAACAGGGGGACAAGGCTACACCTTC CAWSPTGGQGYTF TRBV30 TRBD1 TRBJ1-2 NA
TGTGCCAGCAGCTTAGATCGGGGAGGGGGGGCTGAAGCTTTCTTT CASSLDRGGGAEAFF TRBV11-2 NA TRBJ1-1 NA
TGTGCCAGCAGTGACGGGGGTGTGGGCTATGGCTACACCTTC CASSDGGVGYGYTF TRBV6-1 NA TRBJ1-2 once
TGTGCCAGCAGTCACTTTGGGACAGGGGGCTATGGCTACACCTTC CASSHFGTGGYGYTF TRBV6-5 TRBD1 TRBJ1-2 many
TGTGCCAGCAGCCCCTACAGGGGTTCCCACAATGAGCAGTTCTTC CASSPYRGSHNEQFF TRBV9 TRBD1 TRBJ2-1 NA
TGCAGCGCGGTCTTAGCGGAGACCCCCACAGATACGCAGTATTTT CSAVLAETPTDTQYF TRBV29-1 NA TRBJ2-3 NA
TGTGCCAGCAGTTTATCTAAAGGGGTGACCTACGAGCAGTACTTC CASSLSKGVTYEQYF TRBV27 NA TRBJ2-7 NA
TGTGCCAGCAGCTTACTGCTTAGTGGGGCCTCCGAGCAGTACTTC CASSLLLSGASEQYF TRBV7-9 NA TRBJ2-7 NA
TGTGCCACCAGTGATCTTAAGACCGGGACTACCTACAATGAGCAGTTCTTC CATSDLKTGTTYNEQFF TRBV24-1 TRBD2 TRBJ2-1 NA
TGTGCCAGCAGTTTCCAAGGGGGAAGTCAGCCCCAGCATTTT CASSFQGGSQPQHF TRBV27 NA TRBJ1-5 NA
TGTGCCAGTAGTGGACACAGGGGAATATACGAGCAGTACTTC CASSGHRGIYEQYF TRBV19 TRBD1 TRBJ2-7 NA
TGCGCCAGCAGCTCGGGGATTATAGCGGGAGTAAACACCGGGGAGCTGTTTTTT CASSSGIIAGVNTGELFF TRBV5-1 TRBD2 TRBJ2-2 many
TGTGCCAGCATTACGGAGCCACTAGCTTTCTTT CASITEPLAFF TRBV2 NA TRBJ1-1 NA